This entry concerns a single T cell receptor beta chain. This specimen belongs to a study of blood T cell repertoires in COVID-19. Authors' processing steps: Quantification of nucleated cells was approximated via reference gene primer amplification. Assay used: immunoSEQ multiplex PCR; TCRdb lists only in-frame clones, some missing. The V and J calls and the clone size are those of that table, but D and trimming were determined from the DNA. The sample holds 210,000 or so clones, 83% seen once. V shed 1 base, J shed 2 bases, and the junction held 3 bases outside the gene matches. The CDR3 sequence is 16 residues long. CDR1 SGDLS and CDR2 YYNGEE come from the germline V gene.

The sample consisted of peripheral blood. The rearrangement links TRBV9 to TRBJ2-1; TRBD2 agrees at 10 bases. The TCR comes from a woman in her twenties or thirties with COVID-19, enrolled during active disease. In nucleotides, the CDR3 is TGTGCCAGCAGCGTAAGAGCGGGGGGGCCCTACAATGAGCAGTTCTTC. Translated: CASSVRAGGPYNEQFF.